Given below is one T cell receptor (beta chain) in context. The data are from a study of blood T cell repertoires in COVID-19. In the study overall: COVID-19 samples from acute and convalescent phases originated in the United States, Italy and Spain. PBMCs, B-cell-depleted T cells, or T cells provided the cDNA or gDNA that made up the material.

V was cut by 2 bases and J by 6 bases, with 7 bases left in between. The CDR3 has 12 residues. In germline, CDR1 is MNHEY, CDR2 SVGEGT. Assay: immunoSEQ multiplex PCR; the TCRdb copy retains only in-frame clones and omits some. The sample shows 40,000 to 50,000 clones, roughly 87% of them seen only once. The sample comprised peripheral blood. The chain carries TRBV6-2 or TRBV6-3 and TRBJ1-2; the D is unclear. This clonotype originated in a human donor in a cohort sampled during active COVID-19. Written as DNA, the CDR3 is TGTGCCAGCAGTTACGAGCGTAATGGCTACACCTTC. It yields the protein CASSYERNGYTF.